This is a list of T cell receptor beta chains from one sample in a study of T cell responses to AZD1222 COVID-19 vaccine. Repertoires were generated with immunoSEQ multiplex PCR, while TCRdb's copy carries only in-frame clones and drops some. The sample records around 120,000 clones, about 92% being singletons. The input for sequencing was peripheral blood, taken 28 days after the second AZD1222 dose. These receptors all come from an adult who received the AZD1222 COVID-19 vaccine. Each CDR3 is given with its conserved first and last residue. Fields, in order: clone size, J gene, CDR3 length, V gene, D gene, CDR3 DNA, CDR3 protein. D genes are given only for firm matches. A row's size may be missing; if present it is once, few, many or a size class.

clone size: -; J gene: TRBJ1-2; CDR3 length: 14; V gene: TRBV7-9; D gene: -; CDR3 DNA: TGTGCCAGCACTCCGGTCGGGCCTAACTATGGCTACACCTTC; CDR3 protein: CASTPVGPNYGYTF
clone size: -; J gene: TRBJ2-2; CDR3 length: 18; V gene: TRBV3-1/TRBV3-2; D gene: -; CDR3 DNA: TGTGCCAGCAGCCAAGAACGCGTCGACTACAGGTTCACCGGGGAGCTGTTTTTT; CDR3 protein: CASSQERVDYRFTGELFF
clone size: once; J gene: TRBJ2-1; CDR3 length: 16; V gene: TRBV7-9; D gene: TRBD1; CDR3 DNA: TGTGCCAGCCCCTCGAGGGACAGTGAGGTGAACAATGAGCAGTTCTTC; CDR3 protein: CASPSRDSEVNNEQFF
clone size: -; J gene: TRBJ1-1; CDR3 length: 13; V gene: TRBV27; D gene: -; CDR3 DNA: TGTGCCAGCAGTTTTGGTGTTGGGGGTGAAGCTTTCTTT; CDR3 protein: CASSFGVGGEAFF
clone size: -; J gene: TRBJ1-2; CDR3 length: 11; V gene: TRBV30; D gene: -; CDR3 DNA: TGTGCCTGGGCTAGACCGGATGGCTACACCTTC; CDR3 protein: CAWARPDGYTF
clone size: -; J gene: TRBJ1-5; CDR3 length: 15; V gene: TRBV4-1; D gene: -; CDR3 DNA: TGCGCCAGCAGCCAAGACAGGGCGCATAATCAGCCCCAGCATTTT; CDR3 protein: CASSQDRAHNQPQHF
clone size: -; J gene: TRBJ1-4; CDR3 length: 17; V gene: TRBV11-2; D gene: TRBD1; CDR3 DNA: TGTGCCAGCAGCCAAGAAACAGGGGGCCTTCGCTCTGGAAAACTGTTTTTT; CDR3 protein: CASSQETGGLRSGKLFF
clone size: -; J gene: TRBJ1-4; CDR3 length: 19; V gene: TRBV11-2; D gene: TRBD1; CDR3 DNA: TGTGCCAGCAGCCCACGGTTTGGCAGGGGGCTAGGAACTAATGAAAAACTGTTTTTT; CDR3 protein: CASSPRFGRGLGTNEKLFF
clone size: -; J gene: TRBJ2-7; CDR3 length: 15; V gene: TRBV19; D gene: -; CDR3 DNA: TGTGCCAGTAGTATAGGGCGAGGGGACTCCTACGAGCAGTACTTC; CDR3 protein: CASSIGRGDSYEQYF
clone size: -; J gene: TRBJ1-5; CDR3 length: 15; V gene: TRBV6-2/TRBV6-3; D gene: TRBD1; CDR3 DNA: TGTGCCAGCACCCCCAGGGGGGAGGGCAATCAGCCCCAGCATTTT; CDR3 protein: CASTPRGEGNQPQHF
clone size: -; J gene: TRBJ2-3; CDR3 length: 11; V gene: TRBV12-3/TRBV12-4; D gene: -; CDR3 DNA: TGTGCCAGCAAAGAAGGGGATAGGCAGTATTTT; CDR3 protein: CASKEGDRQYF
clone size: -; J gene: TRBJ1-3; CDR3 length: 16; V gene: TRBV4-1; D gene: -; CDR3 DNA: TGCGCCAGCAGCCAAGAATCGGGGCTCTCTGGAAACACCATATATTTT; CDR3 protein: CASSQESGLSGNTIYF
clone size: -; J gene: TRBJ2-2; CDR3 length: 15; V gene: TRBV6-5; D gene: -; CDR3 DNA: TGTGCCAGCAGCTTCGTTAGGGGTGGGACCGGGGAGCTGTTTTTT; CDR3 protein: CASSFVRGGTGELFF
clone size: -; J gene: TRBJ1-2; CDR3 length: 13; V gene: TRBV6-5; D gene: TRBD1; CDR3 DNA: TGTGCCAGCAGCGGGACAGGCGACTATGGCTACACCTTC; CDR3 protein: CASSGTGDYGYTF
clone size: -; J gene: TRBJ2-7; CDR3 length: 12; V gene: TRBV3-1/TRBV3-2; D gene: -; CDR3 DNA: TGTGCCAGCAGCCAGAGAACCTACGAGCAGTACTTC; CDR3 protein: CASSQRTYEQYF
clone size: -; J gene: TRBJ1-4; CDR3 length: 14; V gene: TRBV23-1; D gene: -; CDR3 DNA: TGCGCCAGCAGTCAGCTCGCCGCCCGTGAAAAACTGTTTTTT; CDR3 protein: CASSQLAAREKLFF
clone size: -; J gene: TRBJ2-2; CDR3 length: 17; V gene: TRBV5-1; D gene: TRBD2; CDR3 DNA: TGCGCCAGCAGCTGGGCTGGCGGGAGGGAATACACCGGGGAGCTGTTTTTT; CDR3 protein: CASSWAGGREYTGELFF
clone size: -; J gene: TRBJ1-4; CDR3 length: 13; V gene: TRBV6-2/TRBV6-3; D gene: -; CDR3 DNA: TGTGCCAGCAGCCCTATTAGGGGTGAAAAACTGTTTTTT; CDR3 protein: CASSPIRGEKLFF
clone size: -; J gene: TRBJ1-2; CDR3 length: 12; V gene: TRBV28; D gene: -; CDR3 DNA: TGTGCCAGCAGAGGACAGATCTATGGCTACACCTTC; CDR3 protein: CASRGQIYGYTF
clone size: -; J gene: TRBJ2-3; CDR3 length: 17; V gene: TRBV2; D gene: TRBD2; CDR3 DNA: TGTGCCAGCAGTAGCGGGAGGGGAGGCCCTAGCACAGATACGCAGTATTTT; CDR3 protein: CASSSGRGGPSTDTQYF
clone size: -; J gene: TRBJ2-3; CDR3 length: 17; V gene: TRBV19; D gene: TRBD2; CDR3 DNA: TGTGCCAGTAGTATGGGGCTAGCGGGGGGAGATACAGATACGCAGTATTTT; CDR3 protein: CASSMGLAGGDTDTQYF
clone size: -; J gene: TRBJ2-3; CDR3 length: 16; V gene: TRBV9; D gene: TRBD2; CDR3 DNA: TGTGCCAGCAGCCCAGAAGATAGCGGGAACGCAGATACGCAGTATTTT; CDR3 protein: CASSPEDSGNADTQYF
clone size: once; J gene: TRBJ2-5; CDR3 length: 14; V gene: TRBV5-1; D gene: TRBD1; CDR3 DNA: TGCGCCAGCAGCTTTAGACAGGGTATAGAGACCCAGTACTTC; CDR3 protein: CASSFRQGIETQYF
clone size: -; J gene: TRBJ2-5; CDR3 length: 15; V gene: TRBV11-2; D gene: -; CDR3 DNA: TGTGCCAGCAGCTCATCTTGGACTAAACAAGAGACCCAGTACTTC; CDR3 protein: CASSSSWTKQETQYF
clone size: -; J gene: TRBJ1-2; CDR3 length: 14; V gene: TRBV7-9; D gene: -; CDR3 DNA: TGTGCCAGCAGCTTAGCTGACAGGCCCTATGGCTACACCTTC; CDR3 protein: CASSLADRPYGYTF
clone size: -; J gene: TRBJ2-2; CDR3 length: 14; V gene: TRBV9; D gene: -; CDR3 DNA: TGTGCCAGCAGCACAGGGATTCGGGGCGGGGAGCTGTTTTTT; CDR3 protein: CASSTGIRGGELFF
clone size: -; J gene: TRBJ1-2; CDR3 length: 15; V gene: TRBV7-9; D gene: -; CDR3 DNA: TGTGCCAGCAGCTTATCCCCAGGGCTCCGATATGGCTACACCTTC; CDR3 protein: CASSLSPGLRYGYTF
clone size: -; J gene: TRBJ1-2; CDR3 length: 15; V gene: TRBV7-6; D gene: -; CDR3 DNA: TGTGCCAGCAGCTTAGATGGGGGCAACAACTATGGCTACACCTTC; CDR3 protein: CASSLDGGNNYGYTF